This is a list of T cell receptor beta chains from one sample in a study of T cell repertoires in cytomegalovirus infection. Each CDR3 protein gets one entry after TCRdb re-called the reads with MiXCR. The sample has some 180,000 distinct CDR3 sequences; approximately 19% are singletons. The sequencing sample was made of PBMCs. The origin of the receptors is a human donor in good health (CMV status not recorded). Some clones in this sample may be carry-over from other donors' samples. The CDR3 runs from the conserved cysteine through the conserved F or W. Each record gives: clone size, V gene, D gene, J gene, CDR3 protein, CDR3 DNA. The D gene is left open where the match is weak. Clone size is shown for a subset of rows, as once, few, many or a class of expanded clone.

>-|TRBV14|-|TRBJ2-7
CASSQEPGDYEQYF
TGTGCCAGCAGCCAAGAACCAGGTGACTACGAGCAGTACTTC
>few|TRBV24-1|-|TRBJ2-4
CASSAGSGIQYF
TGTGCCTCCAGCGCGGGATCGGGCATTCAGTACTTC
>few|TRBV4-1|-|TRBJ1-2
CASSHRGNYGYTF
TGTGCCAGCAGCCATCGGGGCAACTATGGCTACACCTTC
>-|TRBV14|-|TRBJ1-2
CASSQAGRLAGYTF
TGTGCCAGCAGCCAAGCTGGACGGCTCGCCGGCTACACCTTC
>-|TRBV11-2|-|TRBJ2-1
CASSSRGAGVNEQFF
TGTGCCAGCAGCTCGAGGGGGGCCGGCGTCAATGAGCAGTTCTTC
>-|TRBV6-5|-|TRBJ2-1
CASSYRGGPPYNEQFF
TGTGCCAGCAGTTACCGCGGGGGCCCCCCTTACAATGAGCAGTTCTTC
>-|TRBV2|-|TRBJ1-6
CASRPDGYNSPLHF
TGTGCCAGCAGACCGGACGGGTATAATTCACCCCTCCACTTT
>many|TRBV11-2|-|TRBJ1-2
CASSLGVRGSSQRHYGYTF
TGTGCCAGCAGCTTAGGGGTCCGGGGCAGCTCCCAAAGACACTATGGCTACACCTTC
>many|TRBV7-6|-|TRBJ2-3
CASSNEPGRPDTQYF
TGTGCCAGCAGCAACGAACCAGGACGTCCGGATACGCAGTATTTT
>-|TRBV2|-|TRBJ2-7
CASSYSDSYVQYF
TGTGCCAGCAGCTACTCGGACTCCTACGTGCAGTACTTC
>many|TRBV7-9|-|TRBJ1-1
CASSLEGSAEAFF
TGTGCCAGCAGCTTGGAGGGGTCGGCTGAAGCTTTCTTT